This record concerns one T cell receptor (beta chain) sequence. This clonotype was picked up a small number of times. This receptor's antigen is unknown. Base qualities are not provided; no much larger clone lies one nucleotide away. Library prep was done by RT-PCR. Reads for this sample came from an Illumina HiSeq 2500. TCRdb reran the public reads through fastp at Q25 and MiXCR, keeping productive beta chains. CDR3 protein sequences are deduplicated, and each keeps its most common genes and DNA. The sample table lists 560,000 or so distinct CDR3 sequences, less than 10% of them with a count of one. The ten largest clonotypes hold 10% to 15% of the sample. This sample is drawn from a study of response to subunit inactivated influenza vaccine (dated by TCRdb to 2016 to 2018). With respect to the entire study: To follow how T cells responded to a trivalent subunit inactivated influenza vaccine, the researchers relied on deep quantitative profiling of the T cell receptor repertoire. The research as a whole found: The authors proposed that each seasonal influenza vaccination may bring in only a limited number of new T cells.

CDR1 and CDR2 are read off the germline V gene (reference sequence) as DFQATT and SNEGSKA. V gives up 3 bases and J gives up 7 bases, and the segment between their germline ends measures 22 bases. The CDR3 numbers 15 residues from cysteine through phenylalanine. Of the read, only the CDR3 DNA is kept; its 45 bases are in frame from base 1. This chain joins TRBV20-1 to TRBJ2-7; a tentative D match to TRBD1 spans 6 bases. The source was PBMCs from blood, collected less than 30 months after vaccination. This clonotype was obtained from a man aged 45-69 years who received an inactivated influenza vaccine. Donor details come from another sample of the same person, matched by shared clones. The DNA is as follows: TGCAGTGCTAGTTGGAGTGATATTCGTAGGGGGGAGCAGTACTTC. It translates to CSASWSDIRRGEQYF.